This entry concerns a single T cell receptor beta chain. The data are from a study of blood T cell repertoires in COVID-19. Germline values: CDR1 SNHLY, CDR2 FYNNEI. V lost 3 bases, J lost 4 bases, and 10 bases lay in between. This CDR3 is 13 amino acids long. This table comes from immunoSEQ multiplex PCR, and its TCRdb copy is limited to in-frame clones, with some not included. The sample carries roughly 230,000 clones, around 82% recorded once. This sequence joins TRBV2 and TRBJ2-7; D ambiguous. Sequencing was done on a sample of PBMCs or T cells enriched from blood (not recorded which). The receptor's source is a man aged 50 or older who had recovered from COVID-19. CDR3: CASSDYRVYEQYF. CDR3 bases: TGTGCCAGCAGTGATTACAGAGTTTACGAGCAGTACTTC.